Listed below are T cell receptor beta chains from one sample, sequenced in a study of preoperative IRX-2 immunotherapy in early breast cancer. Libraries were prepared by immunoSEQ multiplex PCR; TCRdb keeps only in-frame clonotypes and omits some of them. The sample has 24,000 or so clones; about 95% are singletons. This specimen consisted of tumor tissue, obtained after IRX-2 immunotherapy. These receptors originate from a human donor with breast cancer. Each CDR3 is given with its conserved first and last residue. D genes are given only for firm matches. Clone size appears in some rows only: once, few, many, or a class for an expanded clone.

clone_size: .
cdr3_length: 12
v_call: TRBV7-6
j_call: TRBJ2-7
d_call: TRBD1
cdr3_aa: CASSSNRGEQYF
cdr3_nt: TGTGCCAGCAGCTCGAACAGGGGCGAGCAGTACTTC

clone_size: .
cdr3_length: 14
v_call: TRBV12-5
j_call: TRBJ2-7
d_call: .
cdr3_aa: CASGTTGSKGEQYF
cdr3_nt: TGTGCTAGTGGTACCACAGGGTCGAAGGGCGAGCAGTACTTC

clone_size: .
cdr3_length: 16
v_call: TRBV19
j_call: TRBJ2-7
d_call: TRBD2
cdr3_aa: CASSIDPRGNLGEQYF
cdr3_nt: TGTGCCAGTAGTATAGATCCGCGGGGGAACTTGGGAGAGCAGTACTTC

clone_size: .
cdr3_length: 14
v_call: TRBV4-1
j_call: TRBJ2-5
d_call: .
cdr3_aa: CASSKRGAPETQYF
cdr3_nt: TGCGCCAGCAGCAAACGGGGGGCCCCAGAGACCCAGTACTTC

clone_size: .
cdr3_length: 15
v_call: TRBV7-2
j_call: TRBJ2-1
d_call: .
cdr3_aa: CASSLGQGLYNEQFF
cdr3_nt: TGTGCCAGCAGCTTAGGGCAGGGGCTATACAATGAGCAGTTCTTC

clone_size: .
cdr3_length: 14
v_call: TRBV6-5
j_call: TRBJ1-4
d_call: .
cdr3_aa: CASGRTATNEKLFF
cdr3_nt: TGTGCCAGCGGGCGGACTGCAACTAATGAAAAACTGTTTTTT

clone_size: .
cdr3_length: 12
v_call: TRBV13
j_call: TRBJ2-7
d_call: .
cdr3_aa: CASSLGEREQYF
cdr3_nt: TGTGCCAGCAGCTTAGGGGAGCGCGAGCAGTACTTC

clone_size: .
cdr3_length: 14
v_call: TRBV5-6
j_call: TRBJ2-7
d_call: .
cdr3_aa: CASSPLDSAYEQYF
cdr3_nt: TGTGCCAGCAGCCCATTGGACTCGGCCTACGAGCAGTACTTC

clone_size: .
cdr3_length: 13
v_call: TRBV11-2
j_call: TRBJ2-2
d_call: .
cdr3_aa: CASSLGSTGELFF
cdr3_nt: TGTGCCAGCAGCTTGGGGAGCACCGGGGAGCTGTTTTTT

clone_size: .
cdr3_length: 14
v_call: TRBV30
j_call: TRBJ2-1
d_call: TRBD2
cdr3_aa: CAWETGLADNEQFF
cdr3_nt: TGTGCCTGGGAAACCGGACTAGCGGACAATGAGCAGTTCTTC

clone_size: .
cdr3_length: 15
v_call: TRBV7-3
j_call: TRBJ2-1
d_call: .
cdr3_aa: CASSHSNYPGNEQFF
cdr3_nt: TGTGCCAGCAGCCACTCAAATTACCCAGGGAATGAGCAGTTCTTC

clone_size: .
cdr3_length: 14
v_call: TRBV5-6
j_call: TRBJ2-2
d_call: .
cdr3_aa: CASSLLPRTGELFF
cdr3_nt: TGTGCCAGCAGCCTCCTACCGAGGACAGGGGAGCTGTTTTTT

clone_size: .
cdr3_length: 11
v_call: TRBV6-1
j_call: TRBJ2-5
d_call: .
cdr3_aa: CASSPQETQYF
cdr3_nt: TGTGCCAGCAGTCCCCAAGAGACCCAGTACTTC

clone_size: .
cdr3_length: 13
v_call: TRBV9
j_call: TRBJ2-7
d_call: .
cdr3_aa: CASSVAGAYEQYF
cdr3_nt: TGTGCCAGCAGCGTAGCGGGGGCCTACGAGCAGTACTTC

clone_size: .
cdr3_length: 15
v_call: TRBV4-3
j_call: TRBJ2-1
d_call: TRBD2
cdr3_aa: CASSPTAGGPNEQFF
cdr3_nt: TGCGCCAGCAGCCCGACAGCGGGAGGGCCTAATGAGCAGTTCTTC

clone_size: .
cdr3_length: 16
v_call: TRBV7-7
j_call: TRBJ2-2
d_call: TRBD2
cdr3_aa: CASSTVSGTNTGELFF
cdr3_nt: TGTGCTAGCAGCACCGTAAGCGGGACGAACACCGGGGAGCTGTTTTTT

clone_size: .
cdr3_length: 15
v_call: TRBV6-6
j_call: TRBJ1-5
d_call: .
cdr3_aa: CASSYSRYSNQPQHF
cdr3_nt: TGTGCCAGCAGTTACTCCAGGTATAGCAATCAGCCCCAGCATTTT

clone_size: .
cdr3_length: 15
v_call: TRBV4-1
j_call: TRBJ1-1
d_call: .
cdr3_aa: CASSHGRITGTEAFF
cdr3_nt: TGCGCCAGCAGCCACGGACGGATTACGGGCACTGAAGCTTTCTTT

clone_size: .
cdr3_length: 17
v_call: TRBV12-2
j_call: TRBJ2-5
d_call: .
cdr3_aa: CASRLDRLAGDVKTQYF
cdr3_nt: TGTGCAAGTCGCTTAGATAGGCTAGCGGGAGATGTTAAGACCCAGTACTTC

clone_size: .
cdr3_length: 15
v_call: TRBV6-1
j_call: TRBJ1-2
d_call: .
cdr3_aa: CATWTETYPNYGYTF
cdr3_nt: TGTGCCACCTGGACAGAAACTTACCCTAACTATGGCTACACCTTC

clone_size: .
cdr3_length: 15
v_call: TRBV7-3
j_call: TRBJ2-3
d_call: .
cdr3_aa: CASSLQGGRTDTQYF
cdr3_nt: TGTGCCAGCAGCTTACAGGGGGGCCGCACAGATACGCAGTATTTT

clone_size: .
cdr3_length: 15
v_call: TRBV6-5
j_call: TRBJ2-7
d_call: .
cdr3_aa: CASGGRGLKTYGQYF
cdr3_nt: TGTGCCAGCGGGGGTCGGGGACTCAAAACCTACGGGCAGTACTTC

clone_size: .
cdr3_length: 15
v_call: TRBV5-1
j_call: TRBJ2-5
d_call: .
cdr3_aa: CASGSFGAGWETQYF
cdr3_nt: TGCGCCAGCGGGTCTTTCGGGGCGGGCTGGGAGACCCAGTACTTC

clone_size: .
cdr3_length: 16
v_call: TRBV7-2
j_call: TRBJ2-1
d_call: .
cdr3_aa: CASSLGVPRGWGEQFF
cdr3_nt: TGTGCCAGCAGCTTAGGCGTCCCCCGAGGATGGGGTGAGCAGTTCTTC

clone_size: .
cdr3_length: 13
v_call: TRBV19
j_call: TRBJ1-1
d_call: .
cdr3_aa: CASSIGSNTEAFF
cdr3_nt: TGTGCCAGTAGTATCGGGTCGAACACTGAAGCTTTCTTT

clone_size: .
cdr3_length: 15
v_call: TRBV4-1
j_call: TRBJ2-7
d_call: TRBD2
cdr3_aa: CASSTAGGSSYEQYF
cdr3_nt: TGCGCCAGCAGCACAGCGGGGGGGAGCTCCTACGAGCAGTACTTC

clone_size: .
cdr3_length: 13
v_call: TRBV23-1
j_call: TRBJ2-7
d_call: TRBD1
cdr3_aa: CASSPGTGIEQYF
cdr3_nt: TGCGCCAGCAGTCCCGGGACAGGGATCGAGCAGTACTTC

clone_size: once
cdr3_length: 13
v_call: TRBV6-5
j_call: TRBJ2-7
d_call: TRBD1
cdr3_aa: CASTNRQGYEQYF
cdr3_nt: TGTGCCAGCACCAACCGACAGGGCTACGAGCAGTACTTC

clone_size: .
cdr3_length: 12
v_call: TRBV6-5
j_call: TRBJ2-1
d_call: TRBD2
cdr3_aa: CASSRGLAAQFF
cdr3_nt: TGTGCCAGCAGCCGTGGACTAGCGGCTCAGTTCTTC

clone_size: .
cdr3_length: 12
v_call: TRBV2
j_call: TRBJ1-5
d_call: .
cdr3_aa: CASSPAYQPQHF
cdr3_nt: TGTGCCAGCAGTCCCGCGTACCAGCCCCAGCATTTT

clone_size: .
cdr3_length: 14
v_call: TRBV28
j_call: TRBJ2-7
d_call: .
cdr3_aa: CATLSISPSYEQYF
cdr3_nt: TGTGCCACCCTATCGATATCGCCCAGCTACGAGCAGTACTTC

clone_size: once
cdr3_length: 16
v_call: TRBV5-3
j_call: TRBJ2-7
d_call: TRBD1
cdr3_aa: CARSLRPGTVTYEQYF
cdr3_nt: TGTGCCAGAAGCTTACGACCCGGGACAGTTACCTACGAGCAGTACTTC

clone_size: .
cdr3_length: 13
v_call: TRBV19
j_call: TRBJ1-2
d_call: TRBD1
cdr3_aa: CASSVDRVRGYTF
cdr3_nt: TGTGCCAGTAGTGTGGACAGGGTGCGCGGCTACACCTTC

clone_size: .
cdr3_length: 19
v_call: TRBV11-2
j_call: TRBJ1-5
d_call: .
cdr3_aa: CASSLDRTTSLGEGQPQHF
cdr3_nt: TGTGCCAGCAGCTTAGATCGCACCACGAGCCTAGGGGAGGGTCAGCCCCAGCATTTT

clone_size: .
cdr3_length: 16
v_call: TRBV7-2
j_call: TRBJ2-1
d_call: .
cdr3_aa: CASSLRQGNANNEQFF
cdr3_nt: TGTGCCAGCAGCCTACGTCAGGGGAATGCCAACAATGAGCAGTTCTTC

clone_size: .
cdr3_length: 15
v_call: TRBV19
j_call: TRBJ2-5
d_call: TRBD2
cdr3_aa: CASSGMTSGEETQYF
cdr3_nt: TGTGCCAGTAGTGGGATGACTAGCGGTGAAGAGACCCAGTACTTC

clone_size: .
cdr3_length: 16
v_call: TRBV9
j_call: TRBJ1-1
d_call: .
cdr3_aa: CASSVEAGGPNTEAFF
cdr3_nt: TGTGCCAGCAGCGTAGAGGCGGGGGGCCCTAACACTGAAGCTTTCTTT

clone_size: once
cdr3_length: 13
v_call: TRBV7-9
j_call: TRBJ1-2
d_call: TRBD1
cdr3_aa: CASSIDRADGYTF
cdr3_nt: TGTGCCAGCAGCATTGACAGGGCTGATGGCTACACCTTC

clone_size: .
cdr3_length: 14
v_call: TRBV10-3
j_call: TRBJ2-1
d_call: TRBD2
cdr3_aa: CAIGRGSSYNEQFF
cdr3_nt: TGTGCCATCGGGAGGGGTAGCTCCTACAATGAGCAGTTCTTC

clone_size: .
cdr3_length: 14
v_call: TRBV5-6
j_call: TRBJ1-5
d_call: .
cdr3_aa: CASSDYVSNQPQHF
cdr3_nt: TGTGCCAGCAGCGATTATGTTAGCAATCAGCCCCAGCATTTT

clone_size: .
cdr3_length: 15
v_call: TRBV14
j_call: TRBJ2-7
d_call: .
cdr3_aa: CASSQVGALVYEQYF
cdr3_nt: TGTGCCAGCAGCCAAGTAGGAGCCTTGGTCTACGAGCAGTACTTC

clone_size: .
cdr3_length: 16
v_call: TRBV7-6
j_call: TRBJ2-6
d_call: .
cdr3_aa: CASSLAGYSGANVLTF
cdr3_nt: TGTGCCAGCAGTTTGGCGGGGTACTCTGGGGCCAACGTCCTGACTTTC

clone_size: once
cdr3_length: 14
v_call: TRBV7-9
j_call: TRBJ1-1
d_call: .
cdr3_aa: CASSLSGGITEAFF
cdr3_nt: TGTGCCAGCAGCTTAAGCGGGGGTATCACTGAAGCTTTCTTT

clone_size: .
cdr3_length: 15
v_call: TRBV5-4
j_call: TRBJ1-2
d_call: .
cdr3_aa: CASSFSADGIYGYTF
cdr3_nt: TGTGCCAGCAGCTTTTCGGCGGATGGAATCTATGGCTACACCTTC

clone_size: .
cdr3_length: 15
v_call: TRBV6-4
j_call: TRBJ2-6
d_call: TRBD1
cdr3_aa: CASSPQGEGANVLTF
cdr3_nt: TGTGCCAGCAGTCCACAGGGGGAGGGGGCCAACGTCCTGACTTTC

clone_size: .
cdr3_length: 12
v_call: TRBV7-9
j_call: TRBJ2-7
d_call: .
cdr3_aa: CASSGTGREQYF
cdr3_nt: TGTGCCAGCAGCGGAACAGGGCGGGAGCAGTACTTC

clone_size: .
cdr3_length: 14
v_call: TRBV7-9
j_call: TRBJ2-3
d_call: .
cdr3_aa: CASSFLRLADTQYF
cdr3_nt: TGTGCCAGCAGCTTTTTAAGGCTGGCAGATACGCAGTATTTT

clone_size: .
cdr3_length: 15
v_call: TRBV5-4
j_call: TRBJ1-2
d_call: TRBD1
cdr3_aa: CASSVRTGINYGYTF
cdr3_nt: TGTGCCAGCAGCGTACGGACAGGGATTAACTATGGCTACACCTTC

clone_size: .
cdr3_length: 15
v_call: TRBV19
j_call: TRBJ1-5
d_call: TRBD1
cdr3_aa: CASSMPGQGHQPQHF
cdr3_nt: TGTGCCAGTAGTATGCCGGGACAGGGTCATCAGCCCCAGCATTTT

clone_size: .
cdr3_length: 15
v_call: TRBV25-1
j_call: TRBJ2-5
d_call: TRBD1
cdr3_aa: CASSVLRTGSETQYF
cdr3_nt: TGTGCCAGCAGTGTTCTAAGGACAGGGTCAGAGACCCAGTACTTC

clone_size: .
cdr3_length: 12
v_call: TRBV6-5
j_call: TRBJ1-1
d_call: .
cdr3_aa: CASSRGPTEAFF
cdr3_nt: TGTGCCAGCAGCCGTGGACCCACTGAAGCTTTCTTT

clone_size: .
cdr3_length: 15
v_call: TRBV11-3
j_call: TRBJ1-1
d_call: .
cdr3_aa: CASSLSHGMNTEAFF
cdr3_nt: TGTGCCAGCAGCTTGTCGCACGGGATGAACACTGAAGCTTTCTTT